These T cell receptor beta chains were read from a single sample in a study of memory CD4+ T cells and cytomegalovirus serostatus. Some clones are missing from TCRdb's copy, which holds only in-frame ones; the method was immunoSEQ multiplex PCR. The sample yields under 100,000 clones, 65% to 85% seen once. Sample: memory CD4+ T cells from blood. The receptor set was obtained from an adult in good health and CMV-seronegative. The CDR3 runs from the conserved cysteine through the conserved F or W. The D gene is left open where the match is weak. Where a row states a size, it is once, few, many or the class of an expanded clone; other rows omit it.

.	.	TRBV5-1	TRBJ1-4	CASSLGSTNEKLFF	TGCGCCAGCAGCTTGGGTTCAACTAATGAAAAACTGTTTTTT
TRBD2	many	TRBV29-1	TRBJ2-7	CSVRIAGSYEQYF	TGCAGCGTGAGGATAGCGGGATCCTACGAGCAGTACTTC
.	few	TRBV5-1	TRBJ1-6	CASSLRQDYNSPLHF	TGCGCCAGCAGCTTACGACAGGACTATAATTCACCCCTCCACTTT
.	.	TRBV7-8	TRBJ2-2	CASSFTEIANTGELFF	TGTGCCAGCAGCTTTACAGAGATCGCGAACACCGGGGAGCTGTTTTTT
.	.	TRBV5-8	TRBJ2-5	CASSFGQTQYF	TGTGCCAGCAGCTTTGGCCAGACCCAGTACTTC
.	few	TRBV2	TRBJ1-3	CASSELRVGWNTIYF	TGTGCCAGCAGCGAACTCAGGGTGGGTTGGAACACCATATATTTT
TRBD1	.	TRBV6-6	TRBJ2-7	CASSYQRTGYEQYF	TGTGCCAGCAGTTACCAACGGACAGGCTACGAGCAGTACTTC
.	.	TRBV19	TRBJ1-2	CASSFTGRGGYTF	TGTGCCAGTAGTTTTACAGGGCGCGGAGGCTACACCTTC
.	.	TRBV10-3	TRBJ1-5	CAISDGRVGPQHF	TGTGCCATCAGTGATGGACGAGTCGGCCCCCAGCATTTT
.	.	TRBV19	TRBJ2-5	CASSIGARQETQYF	TGTGCCAGTAGTATCGGAGCTCGTCAAGAGACCCAGTACTTC
TRBD2	.	TRBV7-9	TRBJ2-2	CASSFPLLTGGNTGELFF	TGTGCCAGCAGCTTCCCCCTCTTAACGGGGGGGAACACCGGGGAGCTGTTTTTT
.	.	TRBV25-1	TRBJ1-4	CASTNHEKLFF	TGTGCCAGTACGAATCATGAAAAACTGTTTTTT
TRBD1	.	TRBV9	TRBJ2-1	CASSFRPGQGQFF	TGTGCCAGCAGCTTCCGCCCGGGACAGGGACAGTTCTTC
TRBD1	few	TRBV4-2	TRBJ1-1	CASSHWDSRTPEAFF	TGTGCCAGCAGCCATTGGGACAGCAGAACTCCTGAAGCTTTCTTT
TRBD1	.	TRBV29-1	TRBJ2-5	CSVGWGQGAGETQYF	TGCAGCGTTGGATGGGGACAGGGGGCTGGAGAGACCCAGTACTTC
TRBD1	.	TRBV15	TRBJ1-1	CATSRVGPGQTAAFF	TGTGCCACCAGCAGAGTAGGGCCGGGACAGACGGCAGCTTTCTTT
TRBD1	.	TRBV7-2	TRBJ1-1	CASSLAGTANTEAFF	TGTGCCAGCAGCTTAGCCGGGACAGCGAACACTGAAGCTTTCTTT
TRBD2	.	TRBV19	TRBJ2-5	CASSPDSGGAWKTQYF	TGTGCCAGTAGTCCCGACAGCGGGGGGGCCTGGAAGACCCAGTACTTC